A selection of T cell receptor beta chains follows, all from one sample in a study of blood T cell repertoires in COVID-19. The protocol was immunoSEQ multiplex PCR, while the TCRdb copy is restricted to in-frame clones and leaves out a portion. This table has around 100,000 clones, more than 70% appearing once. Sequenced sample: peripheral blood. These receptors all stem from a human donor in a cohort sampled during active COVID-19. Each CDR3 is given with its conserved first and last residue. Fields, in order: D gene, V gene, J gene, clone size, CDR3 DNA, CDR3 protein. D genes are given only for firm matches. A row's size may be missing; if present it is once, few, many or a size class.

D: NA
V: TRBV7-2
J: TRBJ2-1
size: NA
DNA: TGTGCCAGCCGTTCGGGGACAAGTTCTGTCGATGAGCAGTTCTTC
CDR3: CASRSGTSSVDEQFF

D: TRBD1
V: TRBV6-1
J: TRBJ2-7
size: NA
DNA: TGTGCCAGCAGTGACCCGGGACAGGGGCTACGAGAGCAGTACTTC
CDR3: CASSDPGQGLREQYF

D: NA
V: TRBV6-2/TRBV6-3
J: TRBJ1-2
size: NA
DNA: TGTGCCAGCAGTTTCGGACTGGAGGCTAACTATGGCTACACCTTC
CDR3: CASSFGLEANYGYTF

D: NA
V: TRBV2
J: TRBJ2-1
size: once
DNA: TGTGCCAGCAGTGAGCCTCTGAGCTCCTACAATGAGCAGTTCTTC
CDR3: CASSEPLSSYNEQFF

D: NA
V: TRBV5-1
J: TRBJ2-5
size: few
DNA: TGCGCCAGCAGCTTGGGCGGGACCCAGTACTTC
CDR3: CASSLGGTQYF

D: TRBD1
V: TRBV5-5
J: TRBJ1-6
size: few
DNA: TGTGCCAGCAGCTACGGACAGGCCCATAATTCACCCCTCCACTTT
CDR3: CASSYGQAHNSPLHF

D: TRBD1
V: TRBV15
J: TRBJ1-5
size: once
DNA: TGTGCCACCAGCAGCGGGACAGGGATCTACAATCAGCCCCAGCATTTT
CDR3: CATSSGTGIYNQPQHF

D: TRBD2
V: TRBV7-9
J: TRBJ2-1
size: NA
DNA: TGTGCCAGCAGCTTTATGAGAGGCGGGGGGGCGTCAAGCAATGAGCAGTTCTTC
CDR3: CASSFMRGGGASSNEQFF

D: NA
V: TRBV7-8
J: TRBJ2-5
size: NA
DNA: TGTGCCAGCAGAAGGGGGGGGATGGGGACGGAGACCCAGTACTTC
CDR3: CASRRGGMGTETQYF

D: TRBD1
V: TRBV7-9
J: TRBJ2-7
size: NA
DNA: TGTGCCAGCAGCATAGGGACAGGTACCAGGGAGCAGTACTTC
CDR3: CASSIGTGTREQYF

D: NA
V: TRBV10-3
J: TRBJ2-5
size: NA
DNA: TGTGCCATCAGGGACAGTGCTGGGACCCAGTACTTC
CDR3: CAIRDSAGTQYF

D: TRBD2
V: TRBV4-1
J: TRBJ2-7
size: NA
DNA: TGCGCCAGCAGCCAAACCCATGCGGGAGGGAACCTCTACGAGCAGTACTTC
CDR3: CASSQTHAGGNLYEQYF

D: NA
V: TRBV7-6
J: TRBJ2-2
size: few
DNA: TGTGCCAGCAGCGACCCCAGGGAGAACACCGGGGAGCTGTTTTTT
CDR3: CASSDPRENTGELFF

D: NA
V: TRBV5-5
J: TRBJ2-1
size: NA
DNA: TGTGCCAGCAGCTTTTACTTACGGGAGCAGTTCTTC
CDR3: CASSFYLREQFF

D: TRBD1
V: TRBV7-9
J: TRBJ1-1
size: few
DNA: TGTGCCAGCAGCTTAGCCGGGACAGTCTACGCTGAAGCTTTCTTT
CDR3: CASSLAGTVYAEAFF

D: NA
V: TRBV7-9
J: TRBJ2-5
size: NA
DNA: TGTGCCAGCAGCTCCGGGGAGCTCGGGTACCAAGAGACCCAGTACTTC
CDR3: CASSSGELGYQETQYF

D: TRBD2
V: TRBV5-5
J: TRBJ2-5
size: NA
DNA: TGTGCCAGCAGCTTGGTAGCGGGAGAGACCCAGTACTTC
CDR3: CASSLVAGETQYF

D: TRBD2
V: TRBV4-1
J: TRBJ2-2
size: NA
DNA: TGCGCCAGCAGCCAAGATCGGAGCGGGAGCGCCGGGGAGCTGTTTTTT
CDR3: CASSQDRSGSAGELFF

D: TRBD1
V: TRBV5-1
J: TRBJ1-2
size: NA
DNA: TGCGCCAGCACGGACAGGGCGGCTAACTATGGCTACACCTTC
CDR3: CASTDRAANYGYTF

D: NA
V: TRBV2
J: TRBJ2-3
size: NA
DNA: TGTGCCAGCAGTGGGGCAGGGGCCTTCACCACAGATACGCAGTATTTT
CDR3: CASSGAGAFTTDTQYF

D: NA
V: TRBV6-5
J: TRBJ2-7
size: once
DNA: TGTGCCAGCAGTTACGGGAGGAGTCGGGAGCAGTACTTC
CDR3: CASSYGRSREQYF

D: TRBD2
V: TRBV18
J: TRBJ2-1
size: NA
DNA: TGTGCCAGCTCACCACCGGAGGGACTAGCCTACAATGAGCAGTTCTTC
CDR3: CASSPPEGLAYNEQFF

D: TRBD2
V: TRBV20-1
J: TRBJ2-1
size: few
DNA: TGCAGTGCTAGTAGCGGGAGAGGGCTGAATGAGCAGTTCTTC
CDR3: CSASSGRGLNEQFF

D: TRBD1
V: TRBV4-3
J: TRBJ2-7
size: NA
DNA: TGCGCCAGCAGCCCCCGGACAGGGACCATCTACGAGCAGTACTTC
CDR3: CASSPRTGTIYEQYF

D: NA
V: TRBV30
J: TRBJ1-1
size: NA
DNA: TGTGCCTGGCGAGGGGGGGGCCTGGGGCGGGACACTGAAGCTTTCTTT
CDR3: CAWRGGGLGRDTEAFF

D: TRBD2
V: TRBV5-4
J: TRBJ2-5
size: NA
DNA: TGTGCCAGCAGCCGGGGACTAGCGGGTATGGAGACCCAGTACTTC
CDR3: CASSRGLAGMETQYF

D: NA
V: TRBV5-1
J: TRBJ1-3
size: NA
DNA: TGCGCCAGCCACCCAGGGTCCGGAAACACCATATATTTT
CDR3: CASHPGSGNTIYF

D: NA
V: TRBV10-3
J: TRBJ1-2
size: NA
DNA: TGTGCCATCAGTGAGGGGGCACTCCTCAGGCCCTATGGCTACACCTTC
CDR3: CAISEGALLRPYGYTF

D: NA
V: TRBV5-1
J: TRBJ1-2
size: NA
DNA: TGCGCCAGCAGCCTGCAGGGCATGACCTTCGGAGGCTACACCTTC
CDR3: CASSLQGMTFGGYTF

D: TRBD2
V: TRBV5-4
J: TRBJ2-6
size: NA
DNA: TGTGCCAGCAGCCCGGCGGGGGGCCGAGGGGTAAGCTCTGGGGCCAACGTCCTGACTTTC
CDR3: CASSPAGGRGVSSGANVLTF

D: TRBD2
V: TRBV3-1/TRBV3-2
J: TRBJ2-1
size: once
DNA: TGTGCCAGCAGCAACCTGACTAGCGGGAATGCCTACAATGAGCAGTTCTTC
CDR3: CASSNLTSGNAYNEQFF

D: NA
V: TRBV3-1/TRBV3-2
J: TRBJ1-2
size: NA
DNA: TGTGCCAGCAGCCTCCGGGACACCAATAACTATGGCTACACCTTC
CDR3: CASSLRDTNNYGYTF

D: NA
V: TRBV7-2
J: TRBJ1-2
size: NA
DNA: TGTGCCAGCAGCCTCCACGGTCCAGCGGGCTACACCTTC
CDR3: CASSLHGPAGYTF

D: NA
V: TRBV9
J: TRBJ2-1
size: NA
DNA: TGTGCCAGCAGCGTAGCTGGCAGGGGGTCCGGAGGGCCTCACAATGAGCAGTTCTTC
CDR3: CASSVAGRGSGGPHNEQFF

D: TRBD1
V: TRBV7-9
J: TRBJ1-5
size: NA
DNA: TGTGCCAGCAGCCCTACAGGGGGCGATCAGCCCCAGCATTTT
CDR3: CASSPTGGDQPQHF

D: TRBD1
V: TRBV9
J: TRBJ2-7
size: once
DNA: TGTGCCAGCAGCGTAGGACAGGGGATAGGGGAGCAGTACTTC
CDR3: CASSVGQGIGEQYF